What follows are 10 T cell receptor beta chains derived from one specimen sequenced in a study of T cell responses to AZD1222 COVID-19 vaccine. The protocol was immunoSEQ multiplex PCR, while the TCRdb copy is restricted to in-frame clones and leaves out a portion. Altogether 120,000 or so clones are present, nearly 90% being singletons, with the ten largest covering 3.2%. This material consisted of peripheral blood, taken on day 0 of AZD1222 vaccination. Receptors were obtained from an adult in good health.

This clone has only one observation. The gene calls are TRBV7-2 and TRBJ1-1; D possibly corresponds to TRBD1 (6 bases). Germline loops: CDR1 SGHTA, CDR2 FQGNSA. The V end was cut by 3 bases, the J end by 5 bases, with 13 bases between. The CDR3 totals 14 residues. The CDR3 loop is CASSFGGGKTEAFF. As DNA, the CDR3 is TGTGCCAGCAGCTTCGGAGGGGGAAAAACTGAAGCTTTCTTT.

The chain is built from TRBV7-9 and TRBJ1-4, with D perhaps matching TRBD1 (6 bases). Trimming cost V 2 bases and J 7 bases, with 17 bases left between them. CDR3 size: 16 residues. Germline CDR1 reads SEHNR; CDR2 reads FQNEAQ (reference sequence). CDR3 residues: CASSLLGGGSLEKLFF. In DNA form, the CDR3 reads TGTGCCAGCAGCTTACTGGGAGGGGGAAGTCTTGAAAAACTGTTTTTT.

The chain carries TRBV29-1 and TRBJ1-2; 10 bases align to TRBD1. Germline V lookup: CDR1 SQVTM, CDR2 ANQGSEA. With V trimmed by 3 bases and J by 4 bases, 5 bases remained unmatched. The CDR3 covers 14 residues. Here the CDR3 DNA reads TGCAGCGTTGAGACAGGGGGCTCCTCCTATGGCTACACCTTC. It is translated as CSVETGGSSYGYTF.

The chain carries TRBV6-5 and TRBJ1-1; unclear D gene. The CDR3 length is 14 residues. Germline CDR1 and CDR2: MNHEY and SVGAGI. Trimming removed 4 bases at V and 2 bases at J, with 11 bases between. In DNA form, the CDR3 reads TGTGCCAGCAGTTTAGCGAGAACAAACACTGAAGCTTTCTTT. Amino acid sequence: CASSLARTNTEAFF.

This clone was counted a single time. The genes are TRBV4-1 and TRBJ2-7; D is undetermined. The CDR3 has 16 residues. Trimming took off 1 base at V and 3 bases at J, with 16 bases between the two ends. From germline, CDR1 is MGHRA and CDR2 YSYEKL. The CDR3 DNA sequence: TGCGCCAGCAGCCAAGGTTCCAGGAACTACTTCTACGAGCAGTACTTC. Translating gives CASSQGSRNYFYEQYF.

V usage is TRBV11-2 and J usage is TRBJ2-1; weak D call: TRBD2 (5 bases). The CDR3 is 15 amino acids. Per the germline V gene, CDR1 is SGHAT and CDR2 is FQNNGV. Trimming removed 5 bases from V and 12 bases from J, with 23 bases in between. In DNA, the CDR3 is TGTGCCAGCAGCCCCCAGCGGCTGTCTAGCACGATGCAGTTCTTC. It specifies CASSPQRLSSTMQFF.

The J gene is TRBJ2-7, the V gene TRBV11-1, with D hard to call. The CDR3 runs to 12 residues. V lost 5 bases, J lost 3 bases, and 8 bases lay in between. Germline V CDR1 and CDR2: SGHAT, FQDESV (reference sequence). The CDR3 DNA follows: TGTGCCAGCAGCCAGCAGAGCTACGAGCAGTACTTC. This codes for CASSQQSYEQYF.

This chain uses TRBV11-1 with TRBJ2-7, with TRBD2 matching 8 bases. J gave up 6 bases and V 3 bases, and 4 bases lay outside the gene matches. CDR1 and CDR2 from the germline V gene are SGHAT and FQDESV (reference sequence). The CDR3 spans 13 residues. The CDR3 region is CASSFGRAGEQYF. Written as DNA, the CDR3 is TGTGCCAGCAGCTTCGGGAGGGCCGGCGAGCAGTACTTC.

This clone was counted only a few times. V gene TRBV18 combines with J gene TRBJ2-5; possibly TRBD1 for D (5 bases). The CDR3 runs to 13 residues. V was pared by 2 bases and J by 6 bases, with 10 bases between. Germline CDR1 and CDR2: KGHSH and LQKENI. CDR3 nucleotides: TGTGCCAGCTCACCAAGCAGGGAAAAGACCCAGTACTTC. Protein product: CASSPSREKTQYF.

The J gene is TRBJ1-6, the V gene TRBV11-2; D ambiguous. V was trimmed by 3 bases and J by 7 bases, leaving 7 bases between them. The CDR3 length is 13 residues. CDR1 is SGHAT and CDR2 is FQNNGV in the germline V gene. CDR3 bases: TGTGCCAGCAGCTTGGGATTGAATTCACCCCTCCACTTT. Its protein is CASSLGLNSPLHF.